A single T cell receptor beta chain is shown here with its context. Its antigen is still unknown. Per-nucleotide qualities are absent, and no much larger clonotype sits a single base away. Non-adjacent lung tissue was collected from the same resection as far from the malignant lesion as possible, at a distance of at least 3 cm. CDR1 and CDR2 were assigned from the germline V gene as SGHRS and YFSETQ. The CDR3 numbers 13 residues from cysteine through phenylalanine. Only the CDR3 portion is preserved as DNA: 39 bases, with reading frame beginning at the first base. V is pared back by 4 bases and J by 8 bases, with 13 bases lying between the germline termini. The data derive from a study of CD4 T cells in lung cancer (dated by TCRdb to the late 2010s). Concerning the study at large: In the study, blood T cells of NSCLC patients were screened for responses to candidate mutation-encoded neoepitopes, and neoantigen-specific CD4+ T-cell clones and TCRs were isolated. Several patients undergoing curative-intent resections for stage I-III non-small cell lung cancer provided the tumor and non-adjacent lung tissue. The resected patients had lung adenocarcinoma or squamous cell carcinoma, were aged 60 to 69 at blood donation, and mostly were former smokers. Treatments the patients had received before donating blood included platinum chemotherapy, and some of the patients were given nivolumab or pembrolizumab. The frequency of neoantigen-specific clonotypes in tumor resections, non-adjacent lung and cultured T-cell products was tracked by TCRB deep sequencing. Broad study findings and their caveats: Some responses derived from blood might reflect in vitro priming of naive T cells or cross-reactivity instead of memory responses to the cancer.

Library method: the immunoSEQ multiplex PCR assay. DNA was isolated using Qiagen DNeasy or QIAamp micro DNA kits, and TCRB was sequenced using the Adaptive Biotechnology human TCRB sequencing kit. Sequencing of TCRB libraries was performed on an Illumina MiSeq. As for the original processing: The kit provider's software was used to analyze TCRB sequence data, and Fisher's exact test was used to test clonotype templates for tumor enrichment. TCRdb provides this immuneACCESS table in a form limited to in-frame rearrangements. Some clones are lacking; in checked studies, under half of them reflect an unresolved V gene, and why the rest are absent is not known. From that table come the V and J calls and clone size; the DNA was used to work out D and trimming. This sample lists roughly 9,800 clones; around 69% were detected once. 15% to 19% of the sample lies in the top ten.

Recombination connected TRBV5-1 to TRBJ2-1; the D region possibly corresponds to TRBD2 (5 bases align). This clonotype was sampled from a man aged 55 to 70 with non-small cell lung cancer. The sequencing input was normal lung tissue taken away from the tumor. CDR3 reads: CASSPDGGYEQFF. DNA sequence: TGCGCCAGCAGCCCCGACGGAGGCTATGAGCAGTTCTTC.